Presented here are 20 T cell receptor beta chains from one specimen sequenced in a study of tumor T cells in aggressive B-cell lymphoma. Data came from immunoSEQ multiplex PCR; TCRdb stores just in-frame clones and leaves some out. The table lists 9,900 or so clones, about 90% of them singletons. The sequenced material came from tumor tissue. The receptors originated from an adult with diffuse large B cell lymphoma.

The V and J genes are TRBV27 and TRBJ1-2; D is possibly TRBD1 (5 bases). This CDR3 spans 14 amino acids. Germline-derived CDR1 and CDR2 are MNHEY and SMNVEV (reference sequence). Trimming shortened V by 9 bases and J by 3 bases, and 17 bases separated the two germline ends. CDR3 coding DNA: TGTGCCAGTGGGGGGATCGACAGTCACTATGGCTACACCTTC. Its protein is CASGGIDSHYGYTF.

This chain links TRBV6-5 with TRBJ1-1; the D gene is possibly TRBD1 (6 bases). CDR3 length: 12 residues. Deletions cut 2 bases from V and 8 bases from J, with 9 bases between. Per germline, CDR1 MNHEY and CDR2 SVGAGI. In DNA form, the CDR3 reads TGTGCCAGCAGTTACGCAGGGGTAGAAGCTTTCTTT. Its protein is CASSYAGVEAFF.

This clone showed up just once. The rearrangement uses TRBV18 and TRBJ1-1, with D perhaps matching TRBD1 (6 bases). V shed 1 base and J shed 1 base, with 10 bases lying between them. Germline CDR1 and CDR2: KGHSH and LQKENI. The CDR3 loop spans 15 amino acids. The CDR3 reads CASSPLKQGNTEAFF. The CDR3 DNA reads as TGTGCCAGCTCACCACTTAAACAGGGGAACACTGAAGCTTTCTTT.

V and J are TRBV27 and TRBJ1-6; possibly TRBD1 for D (6 bases). CDR3 length: 13 residues. CDR1 MNHEY and CDR2 SMNVEV come from the germline V gene (reference sequence). Trimming left V 7 bases short and J 6 bases short, with 10 bases between. The CDR3 reads CASKDSINSPLHF. The CDR3 nucleotides are TGTGCCAGCAAGGACAGTATTAATTCACCCCTCCACTTT.

The chain has TRBV7-2 and TRBJ2-7, with TRBD1 identical over 7 bases. Germline V gives CDR1 SGHTA, CDR2 FQGNSA. The CDR3 loop spans 13 amino acids. J gave up 5 bases and V 2 bases, and 3 bases lay outside the gene matches. CDR3 DNA sequence: TGTGCCAGCAGCTTAACCAGGGGGAACGAGCAGTACTTC. Residues: CASSLTRGNEQYF.

The chain carries TRBV10-1 and TRBJ2-1; D possibly corresponds to TRBD1 (5 bases). This CDR3 has 17 residues. The germline V gene encodes CDR1 WNHNN and CDR2 SYGVQD (reference sequence). The V end lost 2 bases, the J end lost 0 bases, and 14 bases lay between the germline ends. CDR3 sequence: CASSEGAALSSYNEQFF. DNA for the CDR3: TGCGCCAGCAGTGAGGGGGCAGCACTGAGCTCCTACAATGAGCAGTTCTTC.

This clone is a singleton in its sample. V usage is TRBV10-3 and J usage is TRBJ1-1, with D tentatively TRBD1 (5 bases). Germline V gene data show CDR1 as ENHRY and CDR2 as SYGVKD. V was clipped by 1 base and J by 5 bases, with 14 bases between them. This CDR3 is built from 15 residues. The CDR3 DNA is TGTGCCATCAGTGAGTTACCTGGGGGAGGAACTGAAGCTTTCTTT. This sequence encodes CAISELPGGGTEAFF.

V and J are TRBV9 and TRBJ2-1; no definite D call. The CDR3 sequence is 14 residues long. The V gene's germline CDR1 is SGDLS and CDR2 YYNGEE. The V gene lost 3 bases and the J gene lost 1 base, with 8 bases spanning the gap. As DNA, the CDR3 is TGTGCCAGCAGCGCGAGTTCGTCCTACAATGAGCAGTTCTTC. This gives the protein CASSASSSYNEQFF. Drawing the rest from reference TRBV9 and TRBJ2-1, the complete variable domain is DSGVTQTPKHLITATGQRVTLRCSPRSGDLSVYWYQQSLDQGLQFLIQYYNGEERAKGNILERFSAQQFPDLHSELNLSSLELGDSALYFCASSASSSYNEQFFGPGTRLTVL.

This rearrangement joins TRBV13 to TRBJ1-2, with 7 bases identical to TRBD1. The CDR3 runs to 15 residues. The germline V gene has CDR1 PRHDT and CDR2 FYEKMQ (reference sequence). V dropped 0 bases and J dropped 6; count of bases not matched to a gene: 7. CDR3 DNA: TGTGCCAGCAGCTTAGGCGGGCAGGGGGAAAATGGCTACACCTTC. It is translated as CASSLGGQGENGYTF.

CDR3 amino acids: CASSAQGGVYGYTF. CDR3 in DNA: TGTGCCAGCAGCGCCCAAGGGGGCGTGTATGGCTACACCTTC. The V call is TRBV9, the J call TRBJ1-2; 7 bases align to TRBD1. The junction had 7 bases not matched to a gene; V was cut back by 3 bases and J by 5 bases. CDR1 is SGDLS, CDR2 YYNGEE, per germline. The CDR3 length is 14 residues.

The chain links TRBV2 to TRBJ1-1, with 8 bases that match TRBD1. V lost 6 bases to trimming and J lost 6 bases; unmatched junction nucleotides: 3. CDR3 length: 12 residues. The germline CDR1 and CDR2 sequences are SNHLY and FYNNEI. DNA for the CDR3: TGTGCCAGCAGGGTGGGACAGGCTGAAGCTTTCTTT. This translates into CASRVGQAEAFF.

The V call is TRBV5-1, the J call TRBJ1-1, with TRBD1 identical over 10 bases. CDR3 length: 15 amino acids. J lost 4 bases, V lost 0 bases, and 3 bases had no gene match. Germline V gene sequence: CDR1 SGHRS, CDR2 YFSETQ. CDR3 sequence reads: CASSLGGQGSTEAFF. As DNA, the CDR3 is TGCGCCAGCAGCTTGGGGGGACAGGGGAGCACTGAAGCTTTCTTT.

The genes are TRBV6-1 and TRBJ2-5, with unresolved D. Gene TRBJ2-7 matches the end of the DNA better, so the J call may be wrong. The CDR3 loop spans 12 amino acids. Per germline, CDR1 MNHNS and CDR2 SASEGT. The CDR3 coding sequence is TGTGCCAGCAAACGTAATCCCTACGAGCAGTACTTC. It yields the protein CASKRNPYEQYF.

This clone appeared a single time. The chain uses TRBV14 and TRBJ1-2; 7 nucleotides match TRBD1. The CDR3 spans 14 residues. V gave up 3 bases and J gave up 3 bases; unmatched junction bases: 4. Germline-derived CDR1 and CDR2 are SGHDN and FVKESK. The CDR3 nucleotides read TGTGCCAGCAGCCATCGGCAGGGGGACTATGGCTACACCTTC. Amino acid sequence: CASSHRQGDYGYTF.

Points on this clone: The conserved phenylalanine or tryptophan normally closing the CDR3 is absent here, so this likely arose from a read error. The genes are TRBV18 and TRBJ1-1; 8 bases are shared with TRBD1. The CDR3 covers 14 residues. The germline CDR1 and CDR2 sequences are KGHSH and LQKENI. Trimming took 5 bases from V and 1 from J; bases not matched to a gene: 3. In DNA, the CDR3 is TGTGCCAGCTCAGGACAGGGAGCGAACACTGAAGCTTTCCTT. Translated: CASSGQGANTEAFL.

This chain connects TRBV10-3 to TRBJ2-7; TRBD1 aligns across 11 bases. This CDR3 is built from 15 residues. The germline CDR1 and CDR2 sequences are ENHRY and SYGVKD. With 3 bases clipped from V and 5 bases from J, the junction kept 6 bases outside the gene matches. The chain's CDR3 is CAISDRDRGSHEQYF. The CDR3 DNA follows: TGTGCCATCAGTGATCGGGACAGGGGGTCCCACGAGCAGTACTTC.

The V call is TRBV7-9, the J call TRBJ1-4; a possible D gene is TRBD1 (6 bases). The CDR3 has 15 amino acids. The V gene lost 2 bases and the J gene lost 8 bases, with 15 bases spanning the gap. Germline CDR1 reads SEHNR; CDR2 reads FQNEAQ (reference sequence). The CDR3: CASSLTQGSKEKLFF. The CDR3 nucleotides are TGTGCCAGCAGCTTAACACAGGGAAGTAAGGAAAAACTGTTTTTT. The whole variable domain, filled in from reference TRBV7-9 and TRBJ1-4, reads DTGVSQNPRHKITKRGQNVTFRCDPISEHNRLYWYRQTLGQGPEFLTYFQNEAQLEKSRLLSDRFSAERPKGSFSTLEIQRTEQGDSAMYLCASSLTQGSKEKLFFGSGTQLSVL.

Of note for this clone: The identical CDR3 is also encoded by other nucleotide sequences in the sample. The chain recombines TRBV2 with TRBJ1-4; 7 bases fit TRBD1. V shed 10 bases, J shed 8 bases, and the junction held 7 bases outside the gene matches. CDR1 SNHLY and CDR2 FYNNEI come from the germline V gene. The CDR3 spans 12 residues. The CDR3 reads CATRQGTEKLFF. Written as DNA, the CDR3 is TGTGCCACCCGACAGGGTACAGAAAAACTGTTTTTT.

V usage is TRBV5-4 and J usage is TRBJ1-2; TRBD1 is a possible D gene (6 bases). The CDR3 runs 15 residues. CDR1 is SGHNT and CDR2 is YYREEE in the germline V gene (reference sequence). Trimming left V 0 bases short and J 5 bases short, with 14 bases between. CDR3 nucleotides: TGTGCCAGCAGCTTGGGGCTCAGGACAGAATATGGCTACACCTTC. It encodes CASSLGLRTEYGYTF.

This clone was seen more than once but under ten times. The rearrangement uses TRBV7-9 and TRBJ1-1, with D unresolved. CDR3 length: 13 amino acids. With 1 base removed from V and 4 bases from J, the gap between germline ends came to 7 bases. Germline-derived CDR1 and CDR2 are SEHNR and FQNEAQ (reference sequence). The CDR3 reads CASSLDTGTEAFF. The CDR3 DNA is TGTGCCAGCAGCTTAGACACGGGCACTGAAGCTTTCTTT.